The 6 T cell receptor beta chains reported below all come from one sample, sequenced in a study of blood T cell repertoires in COVID-19. Profiling relied on immunoSEQ multiplex PCR, and the TCRdb table lists in-frame clones only, not all of them. The repertoire holds tens of thousands of clones, with roughly 86% as singletons. Specimen: peripheral blood. These receptors all come from a human donor in a cohort sampled during active COVID-19. The donor label of this sample is uncertain.

J is TRBJ1-1 and V is TRBV7-8; D remains ambiguous. The germline V gene has CDR1 SGHVS and CDR2 FQNEAQ. The CDR3 has 14 amino acids. With 3 bases removed from V and 3 bases from J, the gap between germline ends came to 11 bases. CDR3 bases: TGTGCCAGCAGCTTGTTGGGGAGGGACACTGAAGCTTTCTTT. Its translation is CASSLLGRDTEAFF.

The V gene is TRBV28, the J gene TRBJ1-2; the D is unclear. Germline V CDR1 and CDR2: MDHEN, SYDVKM. CDR3 size: 14 residues. The V gene lost 3 bases and the J gene lost 1 base, with 9 bases spanning the gap. The CDR3 region has the DNA TGTGCCAGCAGTTTTGCCGGGAGTAACTATGGCTACACCTTC. It encodes CASSFAGSNYGYTF.

The chain combines TRBV5-1 with TRBJ1-2; TRBD1 matches at 8 bases. Per the germline V gene, CDR1 is SGHRS and CDR2 is YFSETQ. J was trimmed by 6 bases and V by 0 bases; bases with no gene match: 4. The CDR3 runs 14 residues. CDR3 in amino acids: CASSLAQGANGYTF. For the CDR3, the DNA is TGCGCCAGCAGCTTGGCTCAGGGGGCGAATGGCTACACCTTC.

The chain recombines TRBV6-5 with TRBJ2-3; D possibly corresponds to TRBD1 (5 bases). From germline, CDR1 is MNHEY and CDR2 SVGAGI. This CDR3 contains 15 residues. The V end was cut by 2 bases, the J end by 2 bases, with 11 bases between. The CDR3 nucleotides read TGTGCCAGCAGTTACGGTCAGGGCTACACAGATACGCAGTATTTT. Its protein is CASSYGQGYTDTQYF.

V and J are TRBV18 and TRBJ2-5; D unresolved. Trimming removed 6 bases at V and 2 bases at J, with 4 bases between. Germline CDR1 is KGHSH and CDR2 is LQKENI. The CDR3 consists of 11 residues. CDR3 region: CASSQQETQYF. For the CDR3, the DNA is TGTGCCAGCTCCCAACAAGAGACCCAGTACTTC. Supplemented by reference TRBV18 and TRBJ2-5, the full variable domain reads NAGVMQNPRHLVRRRGQEARLRCSPMKGHSHVYWYRQLPEEGLKFMVYLQKENIIDESGMPKERFSAEFPKEGPSILRIQQVVRGDSAAYFCASSQQETQYFGPGTRLLVL.

V usage is TRBV3-1 (or the pseudogene TRBV3-2) and J usage is TRBJ2-3, with 7 bases that match TRBD1. CDR3 length equals 15 residues. J was trimmed by 4 bases and V by 4 bases; bases with no gene match: 8. Germline V gene lookup returns CDR1 LGHDT and CDR2 YNNKEL (reference sequence). CDR3 in amino acids: CASSPNAGTADTQYF. DNA for the CDR3: TGTGCCAGCAGCCCGAACGCCGGGACAGCAGATACGCAGTATTTT.